This TCR beta chain was retrieved from a study of cytomegalovirus exposure and HLA in healthy donors. Study conclusions and caveats: A prior analysis recorded that most TCR beta V segments were productive about 87% or about 30% of the time.

Vbeta (60) and Jbeta (13) primers were used in the PCR. The method was immunoSEQ multiplex PCR; TCRdb's version includes in-frame clones alone and lacks a portion of them. The ten top clones account for 2% to 2.5%, within a sample of about 130,000 clones. For this clone: What it binds is not known.

With V trimmed by 4 bases and J by 8 bases, 9 bases remained unmatched. Per germline, CDR1 LNHDA and CDR2 SQIVND (reference sequence). The CDR3 runs 16 residues. The sequence was obtained from a man between 40 and 49 years old in good health and CMV-seronegative. Sequencing input: PBMCs. J is TRBJ2-1 and V is TRBV19; 12 positions match TRBD2. CDR3 region: CASSTRLAGVRDEQFF. As DNA, the CDR3 is TGTGCCAGTAGTACCAGACTAGCGGGAGTGCGGGATGAGCAGTTCTTC.